A single sample is the source of the 20 T cell receptor beta chains below, sequenced in a study of T cell changes during pregnancy in multiple sclerosis. Only in-frame clones appear in the TCRdb table, and some are missing; sequencing was by immunoSEQ multiplex PCR. The sample has around 45,000 clones, roughly 90% seen once. The material sequenced was CD4+ T cells from peripheral blood mononuclear cells, taken in the third trimester of pregnancy. Receptors originate from a female donor with multiple sclerosis, enrolled in a pregnancy study.

V gene TRBV10-3 combines with J gene TRBJ2-7, with 7 bases aligning to TRBD2. The trim removed 6 bases at V and 6 bases at J, leaving 11 bases unmatched. This CDR3 has 14 amino acids. Germline V lookup: CDR1 ENHRY, CDR2 SYGVKD. In DNA, the CDR3 is TGTGCCATCAGAGCGGGGAAGGGCCTAGGCGAGCAGTACTTC. Amino acid sequence: CAIRAGKGLGEQYF.

This clone was counted once. The rearrangement uses TRBV7-3 and TRBJ2-3; 9 bases line up with TRBD1. Looked up from germline, CDR1 is SGHTA and CDR2 is FQGTGA. Losses at the gene ends were 4 bases for V and 0 bases for J; bases not matched to a gene: 5. This CDR3 spans 16 amino acids. The CDR3 DNA reads TGTGCCAGCAGCTACGGACAGGGGCCGAGCACAGATACGCAGTATTTT. This gives the protein CASSYGQGPSTDTQYF.

This clone occurred once. V gene TRBV2 combines with J gene TRBJ2-1; 9 bases map to TRBD2. Germline values: CDR1 SNHLY, CDR2 FYNNEI. J lost 4 bases, V lost 6 bases, and 7 bases had no gene match. The CDR3 runs to 15 residues. CDR3 amino acids: CASRQGLANYNEQFF. The CDR3 DNA reads TGTGCCAGCAGACAGGGACTAGCAAATTACAATGAGCAGTTCTTC.

The chain has TRBV5-1 and TRBJ2-1; 10 bases fit TRBD2. Germline values: CDR1 SGHRS, CDR2 YFSETQ. J lost 1 base, V lost 7 bases, and 14 bases had no gene match. The CDR3 totals 18 residues. The CDR3: CASGRGLAGAGSYNEQFF. Here the CDR3 DNA reads TGCGCCAGCGGTAGGGGGCTAGCGGGAGCCGGGTCCTACAATGAGCAGTTCTTC.

V gene TRBV4-2 combines with J gene TRBJ1-4; D perhaps matches TRBD1 (5 bases). The CDR3 spans 16 residues. Per the germline V gene, CDR1 is LGHNA and CDR2 is YNFKEQ. Deletions cut 4 bases from V and 0 bases from J, with 12 bases between. The CDR3 DNA is TGTGCCAGCAGCCTAGAAAGGACACCAACTAATGAAAAACTGTTTTTT. Amino acids: CASSLERTPTNEKLFF.

The rearrangement links TRBV6-6 to TRBJ2-1, with a weak D call TRBD2 (6 bases). V was clipped by 9 bases and J by 8 bases, with 23 bases between them. This CDR3 has 15 amino acids. Per germline, CDR1 MNHNY and CDR2 SVGAGI (reference sequence). In DNA form, the CDR3 reads TGTGCCAGTACGGGGGAGGTAGCGGCCAGGGATGAGCAGTTCTTC. Amino acids: CASTGEVAARDEQFF.

The genes are TRBV7-9 and TRBJ2-1; 13 nucleotides match TRBD2. Unmatched junction bases numbered 2, after V lost 3 bases and J lost 9 bases. The CDR3 consists of 14 residues. CDR1 SEHNR and CDR2 FQNEAQ come from the germline V gene (reference sequence). This chain's CDR3 is CASSLTSGRSEQFF. The CDR3 DNA follows: TGTGCCAGCAGCTTGACTAGCGGGAGGAGTGAGCAGTTCTTC.

This rearrangement joins TRBV10-3 to TRBJ2-3; maybe TRBD1 (6 bases). Trimming pared 2 bases from V and 1 base from J, leaving 7 bases between. This CDR3 is built from 14 residues. From germline, CDR1 is ENHRY and CDR2 SYGVKD. The CDR3 coding sequence is TGTGCCATCAGTGAGCCAGGGGGCACAGATACGCAGTATTTT. Translation gives CAISEPGGTDTQYF.

The V gene is TRBV6-1, the J gene TRBJ2-7; 7 bases fit TRBD1. From germline, CDR1 is MNHNS and CDR2 SASEGT. The CDR3 extends over 14 amino acids. V gave up 4 bases and J gave up 1 base; unmatched junction bases: 4. The CDR3: CASSGDSRSYEQYF. For the CDR3, the DNA is TGTGCCAGCAGTGGGGACAGTCGGTCCTACGAGCAGTACTTC.

In its sample, this clone was seen a few times. The V call is TRBV25-1, the J call TRBJ1-3; D ambiguous. V lost 9 bases and J 4 bases, leaving 19 bases between the germline ends. Germline V gives CDR1 MGHDK, CDR2 SYGVNS. There are 15 residues in the CDR3. The CDR3 protein is CASSLDSIRGNTIYF. In nucleotides, the CDR3 is TGTGCCAGTTCTCTGGACTCCATCCGAGGAAACACCATATATTTT. Complete variable domain (other parts from reference TRBV25-1 and TRBJ1-3): EADIYQTPRYLVIGTGKKITLECSQTMGHDKMYWYQQDPGMELHLIHYSYGVNSTEKGDLSSESTVSRIRTEHFPLTLESARPSHTSQYLCASSLDSIRGNTIYFGEGSWLTVV.

CDR3 residues: CASSIHTMNTEAFF. CDR3 DNA: TGTGCCAGTAGTATACACACCATGAACACTGAAGCTTTCTTT. This chain links TRBV19 with TRBJ1-1, with D unresolved. The germline CDR1 and CDR2 sequences are LNHDA and SQIVND (reference sequence). V lost 2 bases and J 0 bases, leaving 7 bases between the germline ends. The CDR3 has 14 amino acids.

The chain links TRBV4-1 to TRBJ2-7; 8 bases match TRBD1. This CDR3 has 15 residues. Germline values: CDR1 MGHRA, CDR2 YSYEKL. The V and J ends lost 0 bases and 7 bases, in that order; junction bases with no gene match: 8. The CDR3 is CASSQDGQGAREQYF. CDR3 in DNA: TGCGCCAGCAGCCAAGACGGGCAGGGGGCGAGGGAGCAGTACTTC.

The chain carries TRBV30 and TRBJ1-1; D remains unclear. With 2 bases removed from V and 8 bases from J, the gap between germline ends came to 15 bases. CDR3 size: 13 residues. Germline V lookup: CDR1 GTSNPN, CDR2 SVGIG (reference sequence). The CDR3 DNA is TGTGCCTGGAGTCCCCCTACTAGATTCGAAGCTTTCTTT. Its translation: CAWSPPTRFEAFF.

V gene TRBV27 combines with J gene TRBJ2-1; the match to TRBD2 covers 10 bases. V lost 4 bases, J lost 9 bases, and 6 bases stayed unmatched. CDR1 is MNHEY and CDR2 is SMNVEV in the germline V gene (reference sequence). There are 14 residues in the CDR3. The CDR3 is CASSSTSGIGEQFF. The CDR3 region has the DNA TGTGCCAGCAGTTCAACTAGCGGGATCGGTGAGCAGTTCTTC.

The chain is built from TRBV18 and TRBJ2-1; 9 bases line up with TRBD2. Per germline, CDR1 KGHSH and CDR2 LQKENI. Trimming took 6 bases from V and 10 from J; bases not matched to a gene: 10. The CDR3 totals 14 residues. CDR3 in amino acids: CASSTDWTSEEQFF. The CDR3 bases are TGTGCCAGCTCTACCGATTGGACTAGCGAAGAGCAGTTCTTC.

The chain has TRBV4-1 and TRBJ2-1; 10 bases map to TRBD2. The V gene end was trimmed by 0 bases and the J gene end by 6 bases; junction bases not matched to a gene: 14. CDR3 length: 19 amino acids. Germline CDR1 MGHRA, CDR2 YSYEKL. The chain's CDR3 is CASSQDYFLSGRLRNEQFF. The CDR3 DNA reads as TGCGCCAGCAGCCAAGATTATTTCCTTAGCGGGAGGTTGCGCAATGAGCAGTTCTTC.

The V and J genes are TRBV6-6 and TRBJ2-3; D unclear. Germline V gives CDR1 MNHNY, CDR2 SVGAGI (reference sequence). V shed 0 bases and J shed 11 bases, with 9 bases lying between them. There are 12 residues in the CDR3. The CDR3 reads CASSYSMNRQYF. CDR3 sequence (DNA): TGTGCCAGCAGTTACTCGATGAACAGGCAGTATTTT.

In its sample, this clone was seen once. The rearrangement links TRBV9 to TRBJ2-5; unclear D gene. This CDR3 region has 13 residues. Deletions cut 0 bases from V and 4 bases from J, with 7 bases between. Germline loops: CDR1 SGDLS, CDR2 YYNGEE. CDR3 DNA sequence: TGTGCCAGCAGCGTAGATCTTCGAGAGACCCAGTACTTC. This translates into CASSVDLRETQYF.

The V call is TRBV25-1, the J call TRBJ2-5; weak D call: TRBD1 (6 bases). Trimming took off 1 base at V and 4 bases at J, with 16 bases between the two ends. The CDR3 length is 16 residues. CDR1 MGHDK and CDR2 SYGVNS come from the germline V gene. In nucleotides, the CDR3 is TGTGCCAGCAGTGAATGGGGCAGGGGAGTAGGAGAGACCCAGTACTTC. Translating gives CASSEWGRGVGETQYF.

V usage is TRBV7-2 and J usage is TRBJ2-5; 9 bases match TRBD2. V lost 0 bases, J lost 4 bases, and 3 bases stayed unmatched. This CDR3 contains 15 residues. Germline-derived CDR1 and CDR2 are SGHTA and FQGNSA. CDR3 coding DNA: TGTGCCAGCAGCTTAGCTAGCGGGAGTGGAGAGACCCAGTACTTC. Translation: CASSLASGSGETQYF. Together with reference TRBV7-2 and TRBJ2-5, the CDR3 gives the full variable domain: GAGVSQSPSNKVTEKGKDVELRCDPISGHTALYWYRQSLGQGLEFLIYFQGNSAPDKSGLPSDRFSAERTGGSVSTLTIQRTQQEDSAVYLCASSLASGSGETQYFGPGTRLLVL.